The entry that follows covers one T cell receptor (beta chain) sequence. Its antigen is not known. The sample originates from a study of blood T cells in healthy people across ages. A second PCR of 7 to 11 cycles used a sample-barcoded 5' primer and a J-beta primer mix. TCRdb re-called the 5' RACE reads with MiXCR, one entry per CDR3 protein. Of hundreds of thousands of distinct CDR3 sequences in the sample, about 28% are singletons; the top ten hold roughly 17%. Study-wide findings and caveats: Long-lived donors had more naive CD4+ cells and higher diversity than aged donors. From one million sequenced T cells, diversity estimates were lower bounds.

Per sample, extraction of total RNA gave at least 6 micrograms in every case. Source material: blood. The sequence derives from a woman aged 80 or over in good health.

CDR3 protein: CSAVEGCSEQFF. The CDR3 region has the DNA TGCAGTGCTGTGGAGGGGTGCAGTGAGCAGTTCTTC. The chain is built from TRBV20-1 and TRBJ2-1, with a tentative D call TRBD2 (6 bases). Trimming took off 5 bases at V and 9 bases at J, with 14 bases between the two ends. Germline assignment: CDR1 DFQATT and CDR2 SNEGSKA (reference sequence). This CDR3 region has 12 residues.